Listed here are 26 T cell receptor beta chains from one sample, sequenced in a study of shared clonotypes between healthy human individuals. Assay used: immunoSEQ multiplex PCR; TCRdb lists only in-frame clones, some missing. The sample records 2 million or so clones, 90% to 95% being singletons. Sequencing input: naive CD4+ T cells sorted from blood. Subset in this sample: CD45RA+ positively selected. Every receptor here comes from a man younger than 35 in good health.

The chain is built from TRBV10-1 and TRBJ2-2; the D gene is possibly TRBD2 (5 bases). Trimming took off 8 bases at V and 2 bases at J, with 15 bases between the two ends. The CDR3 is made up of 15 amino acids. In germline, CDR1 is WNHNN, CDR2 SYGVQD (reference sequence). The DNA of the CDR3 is TGCGCCAGCGGGGAGAGGTACACCAACACCGGGGAGCTGTTTTTT. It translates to CASGERYTNTGELFF.

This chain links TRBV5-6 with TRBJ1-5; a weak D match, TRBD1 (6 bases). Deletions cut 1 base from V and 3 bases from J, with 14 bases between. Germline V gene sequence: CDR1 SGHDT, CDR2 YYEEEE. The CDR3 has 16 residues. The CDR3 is CASSLRGASSNQPQHF. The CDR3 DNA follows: TGTGCCAGCAGCTTGAGGGGGGCCTCCTCCAATCAGCCCCAGCATTTT.

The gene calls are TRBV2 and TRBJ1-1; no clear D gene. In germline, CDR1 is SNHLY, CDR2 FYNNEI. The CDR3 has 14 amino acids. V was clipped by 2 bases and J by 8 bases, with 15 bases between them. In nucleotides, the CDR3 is TGTGCCAGCAGTGAACTAGGCAAGACGGGCGAAGCTTTCTTT. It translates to CASSELGKTGEAFF.

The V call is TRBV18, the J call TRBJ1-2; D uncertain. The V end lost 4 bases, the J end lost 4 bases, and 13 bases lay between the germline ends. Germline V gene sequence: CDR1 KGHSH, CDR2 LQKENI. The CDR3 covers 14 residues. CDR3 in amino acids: CASSQEQTIYGYTF. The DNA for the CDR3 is TGTGCCAGCTCACAGGAACAGACCATCTATGGCTACACCTTC.

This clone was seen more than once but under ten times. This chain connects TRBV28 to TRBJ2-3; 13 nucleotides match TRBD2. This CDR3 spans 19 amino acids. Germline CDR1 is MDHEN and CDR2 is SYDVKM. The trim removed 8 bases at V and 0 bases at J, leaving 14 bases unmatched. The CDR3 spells CASGRGPGTSGVSTDTQYF. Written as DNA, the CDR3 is TGTGCCAGCGGCCGGGGTCCCGGGACTAGCGGGGTGAGCACAGATACGCAGTATTTT.

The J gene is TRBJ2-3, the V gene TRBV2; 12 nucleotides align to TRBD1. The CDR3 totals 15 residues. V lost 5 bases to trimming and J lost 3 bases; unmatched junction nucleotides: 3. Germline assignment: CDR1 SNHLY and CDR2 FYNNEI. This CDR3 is CASSKGQGATDTQYF. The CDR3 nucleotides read TGTGCCAGCAGTAAGGGACAGGGGGCAACAGATACGCAGTATTTT.

Written as DNA, the CDR3 is TGTGCCAGCAGGCCCGGGACAGGGGACTATGGCTACACCTTC. Amino acid sequence: CASRPGTGDYGYTF. The rearrangement uses TRBV6-4 and TRBJ1-2; 10 bases line up with TRBD1. Germline assignment: CDR1 MRHNA and CDR2 SNTAGT. The CDR3 is 14 amino acids. The junction had 4 bases not matched to a gene; V was cut back by 6 bases and J by 3 bases.

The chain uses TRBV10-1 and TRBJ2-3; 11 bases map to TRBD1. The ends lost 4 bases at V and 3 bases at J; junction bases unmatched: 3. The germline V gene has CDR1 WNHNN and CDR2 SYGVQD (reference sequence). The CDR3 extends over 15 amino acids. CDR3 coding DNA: TGCGCCAGCAGTGCCGGGACAGGGGGGACAGATACGCAGTATTTT. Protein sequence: CASSAGTGGTDTQYF.

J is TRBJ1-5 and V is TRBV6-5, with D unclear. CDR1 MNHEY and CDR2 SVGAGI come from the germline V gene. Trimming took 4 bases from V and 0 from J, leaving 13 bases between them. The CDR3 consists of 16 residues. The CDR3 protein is CASSLGGSHSNQPQHF. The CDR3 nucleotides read TGTGCCAGCAGTTTAGGAGGGAGTCATAGCAATCAGCCCCAGCATTTT.

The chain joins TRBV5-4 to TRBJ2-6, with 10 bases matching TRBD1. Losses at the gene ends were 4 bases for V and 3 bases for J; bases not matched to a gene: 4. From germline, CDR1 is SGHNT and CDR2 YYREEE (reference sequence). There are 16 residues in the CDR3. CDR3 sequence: CASSLDRGYGANVLTF. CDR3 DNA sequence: TGTGCCAGCAGCCTGGACAGGGGGTATGGGGCCAACGTCCTGACTTTC.

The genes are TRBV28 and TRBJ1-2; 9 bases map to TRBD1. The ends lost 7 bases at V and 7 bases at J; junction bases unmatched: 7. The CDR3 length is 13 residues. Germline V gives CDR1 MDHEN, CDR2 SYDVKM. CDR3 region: CASKTGGVSGYTF. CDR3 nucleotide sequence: TGTGCCAGCAAAACAGGGGGCGTTAGTGGCTACACCTTC.

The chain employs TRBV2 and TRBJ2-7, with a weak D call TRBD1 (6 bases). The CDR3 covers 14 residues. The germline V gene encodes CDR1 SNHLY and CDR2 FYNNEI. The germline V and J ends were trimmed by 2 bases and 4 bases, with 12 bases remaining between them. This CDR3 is CASSESGHGYEQYF. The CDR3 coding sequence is TGTGCCAGCAGTGAATCGGGACACGGTTACGAGCAGTACTTC.

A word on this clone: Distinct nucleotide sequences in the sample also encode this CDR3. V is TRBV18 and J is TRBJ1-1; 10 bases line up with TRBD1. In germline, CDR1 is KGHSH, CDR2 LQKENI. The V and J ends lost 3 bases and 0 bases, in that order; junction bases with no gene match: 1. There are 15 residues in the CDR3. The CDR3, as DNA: TGTGCCAGCTCACCGGGGACAGGGGTGAACACTGAAGCTTTCTTT. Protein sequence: CASSPGTGVNTEAFF.

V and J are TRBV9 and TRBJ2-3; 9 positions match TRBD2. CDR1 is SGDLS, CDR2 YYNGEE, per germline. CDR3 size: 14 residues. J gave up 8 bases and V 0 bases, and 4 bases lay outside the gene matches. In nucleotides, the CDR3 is TGTGCCAGCAGCGTAGATGGCGGGAGGGCTACGCAGTATTTT. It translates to CASSVDGGRATQYF. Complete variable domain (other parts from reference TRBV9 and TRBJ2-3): DSGVTQTPKHLITATGQRVTLRCSPRSGDLSVYWYQQSLDQGLQFLIQYYNGEERAKGNILERFSAQQFPDLHSELNLSSLELGDSALYFCASSVDGGRATQYFGPGTRLTVL.

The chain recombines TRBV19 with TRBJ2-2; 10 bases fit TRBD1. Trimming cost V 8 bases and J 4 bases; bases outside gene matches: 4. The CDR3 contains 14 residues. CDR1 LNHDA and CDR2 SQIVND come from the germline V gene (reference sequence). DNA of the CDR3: TGTGCCAGTCGTGACAGGGGGCGCACCGGGGAGCTGTTTTTT. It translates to CASRDRGRTGELFF.

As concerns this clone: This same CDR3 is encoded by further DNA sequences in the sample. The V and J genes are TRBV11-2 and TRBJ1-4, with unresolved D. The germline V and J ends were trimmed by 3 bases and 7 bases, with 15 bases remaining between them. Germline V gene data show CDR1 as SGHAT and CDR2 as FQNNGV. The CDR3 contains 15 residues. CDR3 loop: CASSFSGGSGEKLFF. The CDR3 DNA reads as TGTGCCAGCAGCTTTTCGGGAGGGAGTGGTGAAAAACTGTTTTTT. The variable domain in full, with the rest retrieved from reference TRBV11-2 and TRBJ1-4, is EAGVAQSPRYKIIEKRQSVAFWCNPISGHATLYWYQQILGQGPKLLIQFQNNGVVDDSQLPKDRFSAERLKGVDSTLKIQPAKLEDSAVYLCASSFSGGSGEKLFFGSGTQLSVL.

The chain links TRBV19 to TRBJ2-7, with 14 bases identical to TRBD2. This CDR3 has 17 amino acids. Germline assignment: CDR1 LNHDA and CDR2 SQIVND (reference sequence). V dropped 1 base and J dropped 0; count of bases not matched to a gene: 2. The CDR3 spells CASSIGTSGRSSYEQYF. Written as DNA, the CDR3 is TGTGCCAGTAGTATAGGGACTAGCGGGAGGAGCTCCTACGAGCAGTACTTC.

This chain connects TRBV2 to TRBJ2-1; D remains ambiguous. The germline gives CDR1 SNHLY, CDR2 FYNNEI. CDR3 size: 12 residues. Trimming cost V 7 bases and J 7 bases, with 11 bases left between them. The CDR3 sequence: CASTADGNEQFF. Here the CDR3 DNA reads TGTGCCAGCACCGCGGACGGAAATGAGCAGTTCTTC.

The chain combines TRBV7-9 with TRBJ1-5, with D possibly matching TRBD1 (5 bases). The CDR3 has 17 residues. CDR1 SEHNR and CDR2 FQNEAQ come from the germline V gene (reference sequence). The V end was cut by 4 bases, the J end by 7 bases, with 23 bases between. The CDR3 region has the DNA TGTGCCAGCAGCTCCGGCGCGGGAGGGGCACGTAACCAGCCCCAGCATTTT. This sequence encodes CASSSGAGGARNQPQHF.

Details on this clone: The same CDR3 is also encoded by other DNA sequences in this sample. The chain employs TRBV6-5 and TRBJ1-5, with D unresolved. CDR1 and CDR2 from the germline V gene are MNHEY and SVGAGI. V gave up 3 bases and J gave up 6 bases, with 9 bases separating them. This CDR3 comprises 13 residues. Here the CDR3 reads CASSYVGGQPQHF. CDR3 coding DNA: TGTGCCAGCAGTTATGTGGGAGGTCAGCCCCAGCATTTT.

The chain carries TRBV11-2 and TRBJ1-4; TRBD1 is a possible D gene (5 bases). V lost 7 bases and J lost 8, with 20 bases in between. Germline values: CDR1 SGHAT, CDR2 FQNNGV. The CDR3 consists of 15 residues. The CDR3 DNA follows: TGTGCCAGCACCCTTAGAGGTGCAGGGCCAGAAAAACTGTTTTTT. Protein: CASTLRGAGPEKLFF.

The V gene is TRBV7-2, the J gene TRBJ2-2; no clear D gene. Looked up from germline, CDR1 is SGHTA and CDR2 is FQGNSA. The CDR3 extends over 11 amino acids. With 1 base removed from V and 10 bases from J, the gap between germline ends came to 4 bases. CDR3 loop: CASSLGLELFF. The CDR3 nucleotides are TGTGCCAGCAGCTTAGGATTGGAGCTGTTTTTT.

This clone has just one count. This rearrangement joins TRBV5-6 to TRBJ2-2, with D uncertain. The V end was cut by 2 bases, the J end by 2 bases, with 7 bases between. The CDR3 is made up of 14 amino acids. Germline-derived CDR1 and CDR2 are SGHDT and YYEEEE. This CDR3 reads CASSLAINTGELFF. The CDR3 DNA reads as TGTGCCAGCAGCTTAGCCATCAACACCGGGGAGCTGTTTTTT.

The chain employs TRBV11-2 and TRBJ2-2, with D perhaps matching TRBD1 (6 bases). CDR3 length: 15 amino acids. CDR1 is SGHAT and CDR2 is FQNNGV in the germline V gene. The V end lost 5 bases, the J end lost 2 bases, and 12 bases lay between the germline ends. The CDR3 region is CASSPGQKNTGELFF. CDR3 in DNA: TGTGCCAGCAGCCCAGGACAGAAAAACACCGGGGAGCTGTTTTTT.

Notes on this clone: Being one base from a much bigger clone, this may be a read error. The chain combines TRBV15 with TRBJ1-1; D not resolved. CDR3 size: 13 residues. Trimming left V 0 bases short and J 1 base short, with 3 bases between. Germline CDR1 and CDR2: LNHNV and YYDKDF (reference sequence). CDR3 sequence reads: CATSRDTNTEAFF. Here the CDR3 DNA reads TGTGCCACCAGCAGAGATACGAACACTGAAGCTTTCTTT.

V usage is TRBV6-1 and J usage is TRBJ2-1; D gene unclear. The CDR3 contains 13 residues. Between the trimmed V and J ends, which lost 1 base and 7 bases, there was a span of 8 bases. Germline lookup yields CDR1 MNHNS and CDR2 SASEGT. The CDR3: CASSEEQLNEQFF. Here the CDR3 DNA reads TGTGCCAGCAGTGAAGAACAGCTTAATGAGCAGTTCTTC.